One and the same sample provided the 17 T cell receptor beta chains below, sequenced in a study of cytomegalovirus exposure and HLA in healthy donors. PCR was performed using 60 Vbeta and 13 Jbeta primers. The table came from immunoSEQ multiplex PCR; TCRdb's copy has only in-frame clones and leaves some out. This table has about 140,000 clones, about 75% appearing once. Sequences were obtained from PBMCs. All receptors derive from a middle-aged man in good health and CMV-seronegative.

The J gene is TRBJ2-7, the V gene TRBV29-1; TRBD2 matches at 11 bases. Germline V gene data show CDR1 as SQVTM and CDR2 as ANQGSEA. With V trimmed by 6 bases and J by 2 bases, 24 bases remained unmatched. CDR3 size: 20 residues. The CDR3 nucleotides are TGCAGCGTCCGCACCCTTGACGTAGGTACTAGCGGGGGAAGAACCTACGAGCAGTACTTC. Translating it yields CSVRTLDVGTSGGRTYEQYF.

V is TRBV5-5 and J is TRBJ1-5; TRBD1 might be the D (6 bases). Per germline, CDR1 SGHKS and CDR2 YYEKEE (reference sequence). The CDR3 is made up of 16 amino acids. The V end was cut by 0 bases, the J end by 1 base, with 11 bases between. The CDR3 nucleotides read TGTGCCAGCAGCTTGGTGGGGGGGCCGAGCAATCAGCCCCAGCATTTT. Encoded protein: CASSLVGGPSNQPQHF.

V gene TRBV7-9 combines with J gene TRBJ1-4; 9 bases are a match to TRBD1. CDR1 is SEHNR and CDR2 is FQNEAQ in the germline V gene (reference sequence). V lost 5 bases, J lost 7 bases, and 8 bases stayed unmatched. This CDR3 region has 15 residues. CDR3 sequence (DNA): TGTGCCAGCAGCCCCAACAGGGGGCAGGTTGAAAAACTGTTTTTT. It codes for CASSPNRGQVEKLFF.

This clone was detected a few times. In DNA form, the CDR3 reads TGCGCCAGCAGCCACCACGAGGGCGGAAACAGGGTTAATGAAAAACTGTTTTTT. This codes for CASSHHEGGNRVNEKLFF. The chain has TRBV4-3 and TRBJ1-4, with TRBD1 as a possible D gene (6 bases). Trimming pared 3 bases from V and 4 bases from J, leaving 21 bases between. The CDR3 contains 18 residues. The germline CDR1 and CDR2 sequences are LGHNA and YSLEER.

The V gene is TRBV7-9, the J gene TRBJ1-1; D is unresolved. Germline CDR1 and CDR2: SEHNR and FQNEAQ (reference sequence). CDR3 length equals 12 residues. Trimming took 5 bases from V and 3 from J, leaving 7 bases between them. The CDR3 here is CASSIADTEAFF. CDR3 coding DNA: TGTGCCAGCAGCATTGCGGACACTGAAGCTTTCTTT.

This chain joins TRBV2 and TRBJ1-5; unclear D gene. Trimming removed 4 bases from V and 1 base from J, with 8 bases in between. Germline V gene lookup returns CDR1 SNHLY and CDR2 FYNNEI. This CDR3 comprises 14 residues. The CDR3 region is CASSGLGSNQPQHF. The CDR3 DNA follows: TGTGCCAGCAGTGGACTTGGGAGCAATCAGCCCCAGCATTTT.

CDR3 protein: CASSLLVSALDSYNEQFF. The CDR3 DNA sequence: TGTGCCAGCAGCTTATTAGTATCCGCTCTAGACTCCTACAATGAGCAGTTCTTC. The chain joins TRBV7-9 to TRBJ2-1; D is unclear. Trimming took off 2 bases at V and 0 bases at J, with 17 bases between the two ends. The V gene's germline CDR1 is SEHNR and CDR2 FQNEAQ (reference sequence). CDR3 length: 18 residues. Full variable domain (outside the CDR3, taken from reference TRBV7-9 and TRBJ2-1): DTGVSQNPRHKITKRGQNVTFRCDPISEHNRLYWYRQTLGQGPEFLTYFQNEAQLEKSRLLSDRFSAERPKGSFSTLEIQRTEQGDSAMYLCASSLLVSALDSYNEQFFGPGTRLTVL.

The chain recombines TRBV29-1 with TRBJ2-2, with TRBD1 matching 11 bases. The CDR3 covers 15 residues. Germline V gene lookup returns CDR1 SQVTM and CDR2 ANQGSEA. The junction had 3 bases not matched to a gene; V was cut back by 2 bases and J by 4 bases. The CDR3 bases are TGCAGCGTTGAAAGGGGGACAGGGGGCACCGGGGAGCTGTTTTTT. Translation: CSVERGTGGTGELFF.

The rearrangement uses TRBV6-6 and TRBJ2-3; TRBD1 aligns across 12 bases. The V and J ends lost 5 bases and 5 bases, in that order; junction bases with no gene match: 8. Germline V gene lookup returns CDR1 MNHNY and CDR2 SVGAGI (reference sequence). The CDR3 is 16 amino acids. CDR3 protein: CASSPGTGGSGDTQYF. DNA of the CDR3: TGTGCCAGCAGTCCGGGGACAGGGGGCTCGGGAGATACGCAGTATTTT.

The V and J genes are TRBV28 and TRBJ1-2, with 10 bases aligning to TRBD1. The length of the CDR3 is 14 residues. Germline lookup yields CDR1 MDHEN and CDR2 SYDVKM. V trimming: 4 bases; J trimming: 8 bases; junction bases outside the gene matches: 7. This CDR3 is CASSSTGGPWGYTF. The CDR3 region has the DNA TGTGCCAGCAGTTCGACAGGGGGCCCTTGGGGCTACACCTTC.

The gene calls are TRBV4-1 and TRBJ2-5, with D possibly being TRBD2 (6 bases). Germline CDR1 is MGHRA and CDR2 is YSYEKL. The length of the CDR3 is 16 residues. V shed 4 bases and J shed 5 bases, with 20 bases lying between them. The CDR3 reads CASSLGEMRGAETQYF. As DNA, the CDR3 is TGCGCCAGCAGCCTTGGTGAGATGCGGGGCGCGGAGACCCAGTACTTC.

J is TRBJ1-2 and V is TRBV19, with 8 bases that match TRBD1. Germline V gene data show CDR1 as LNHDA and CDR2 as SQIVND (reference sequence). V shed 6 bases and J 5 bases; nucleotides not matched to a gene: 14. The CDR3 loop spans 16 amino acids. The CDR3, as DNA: TGTGCCAGTAGCAAGGGGTGGGGACAGGACTCATATGGCTACACCTTC. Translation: CASSKGWGQDSYGYTF.

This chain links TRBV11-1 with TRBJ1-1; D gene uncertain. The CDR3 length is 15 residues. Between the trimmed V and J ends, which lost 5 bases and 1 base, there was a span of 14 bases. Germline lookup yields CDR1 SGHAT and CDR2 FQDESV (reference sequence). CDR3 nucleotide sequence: TGTGCCAGCAGCCGTTATGGACGGGGGAACACTGAAGCTTTCTTT. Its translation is CASSRYGRGNTEAFF.

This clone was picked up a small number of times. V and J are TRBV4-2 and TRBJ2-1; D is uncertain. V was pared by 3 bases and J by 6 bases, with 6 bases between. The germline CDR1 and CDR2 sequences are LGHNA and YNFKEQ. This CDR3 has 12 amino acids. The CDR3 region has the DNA TGTGCCAGCAGCCAGGAGCCCAATGAGCAGTTCTTC. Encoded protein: CASSQEPNEQFF.

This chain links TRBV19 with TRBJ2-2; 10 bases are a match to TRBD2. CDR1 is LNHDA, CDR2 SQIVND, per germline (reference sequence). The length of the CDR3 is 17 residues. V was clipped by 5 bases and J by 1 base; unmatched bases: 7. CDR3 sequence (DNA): TGTGCCAGTAGTCTCAGACTAGCGGGCCAGAACACCGGGGAGCTGTTTTTT. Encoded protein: CASSLRLAGQNTGELFF.

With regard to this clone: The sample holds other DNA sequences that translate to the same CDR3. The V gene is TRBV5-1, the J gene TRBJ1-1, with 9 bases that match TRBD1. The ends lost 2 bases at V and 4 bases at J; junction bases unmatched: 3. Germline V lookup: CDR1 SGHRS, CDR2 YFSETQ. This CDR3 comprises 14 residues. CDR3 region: CASSLQGAGTEAFF. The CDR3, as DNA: TGCGCCAGCAGCTTACAGGGGGCCGGCACTGAAGCTTTCTTT.

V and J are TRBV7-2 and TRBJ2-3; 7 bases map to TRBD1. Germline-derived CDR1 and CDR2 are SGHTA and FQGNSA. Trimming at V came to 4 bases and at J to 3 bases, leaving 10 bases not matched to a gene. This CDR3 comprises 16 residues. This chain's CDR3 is CASSSNRDSLTDTQYF. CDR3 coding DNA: TGTGCCAGCAGCTCTAACCGGGACAGCCTAACAGATACGCAGTATTTT.